Presented here are 5 T cell receptor beta chains from one specimen sequenced in a study of cytomegalovirus exposure and HLA in healthy donors. Primers for the PCR totalled 60 Vbeta and 13 Jbeta. The protocol was immunoSEQ multiplex PCR, while the TCRdb copy is restricted to in-frame clones and leaves out a portion. The data show 110,000 or so clones, with around 77% seen just once and 5.8% held by the top ten. Sequenced input: PBMCs. These receptors were taken from a man younger than 35 in good health and CMV-seropositive.

The rearrangement joins TRBV6-5 to TRBJ1-2; D not resolved. The CDR3 extends over 14 amino acids. Trimming cost V 2 bases and J 7 bases, with 14 bases left between them. CDR1 and CDR2 (germline): MNHEY, SVGAGI. DNA of the CDR3: TGTGCCAGCAGTTACACATACAACCGGGGTGGCTACACCTTC. Encoded protein: CASSYTYNRGGYTF.

The chain couples TRBV27 to TRBJ2-7, with 11 positions matching TRBD1. This CDR3 comprises 15 residues. Germline trimming cut 6 bases from V and 2 bases from J; bases unmatched to any gene: 6. Germline CDR1 MNHEY, CDR2 SMNVEV (reference sequence). Here the CDR3 reads CASSQGTGGTYEQYF. DNA of the CDR3: TGTGCCAGCAGCCAGGGGACAGGGGGTACCTACGAGCAGTACTTC.

Details on this clone: The junction does not match germline at one end; this may be a read error. V usage is TRBV15 and J usage is TRBJ2-4; possible D gene TRBD1, 5 bases. The germline gives CDR1 LNHNV, CDR2 YYDKDF (reference sequence). The CDR3 is 15 amino acids. The DNA for the CDR3 is TGTGCCACCAGCCCAGGGTTGGTAGCCAAAAACAGTCAGTACTTC. This encodes CATSPGLVAKNSQYF.

The chain carries TRBV2 and TRBJ2-5; possible D gene TRBD2, 6 bases. Trimming pared 7 bases from V and 8 bases from J, leaving 26 bases between. CDR1 is SNHLY, CDR2 FYNNEI, per germline. The CDR3 runs 16 residues. In DNA, the CDR3 is TGTGCCAGCAAGAGTTTCGGGGGAGAGTTTTCTGTTACCCAGTACTTC. Translating it yields CASKSFGGEFSVTQYF.

The V gene is TRBV7-9, the J gene TRBJ2-7; TRBD1 matches at 9 bases. In germline, CDR1 is SEHNR, CDR2 FQNEAQ (reference sequence). This CDR3 contains 15 residues. After removal of 0 bases from V and 6 bases from J, the junction contained 6 bases not matched to a gene. CDR3 sequence: CASSLAQDRGTEQYF. Written as DNA, the CDR3 is TGTGCCAGCAGCTTAGCGCAGGACAGGGGAACCGAGCAGTACTTC. The complete variable domain, with remaining parts taken from reference TRBV7-9 and TRBJ2-7, reads DTGVSQNPRHKITKRGQNVTFRCDPISEHNRLYWYRQTLGQGPEFLTYFQNEAQLEKSRLLSDRFSAERPKGSFSTLEIQRTEQGDSAMYLCASSLAQDRGTEQYFGPGTRLTVT.